The rows below give T cell receptor beta chains drawn from one sample of a study of T cell changes during pregnancy in multiple sclerosis. Profiling relied on immunoSEQ multiplex PCR, and the TCRdb table lists in-frame clones only, not all of them. The table includes 30,000 to 40,000 clones, 90% detected once. The specimen comprised CD4+ T cells from peripheral blood mononuclear cells, sampled in the first trimester of pregnancy. The receptors shown here come from a female donor in good health, enrolled as a control in a pregnancy study. Both conserved end residues are part of each CDR3. The order of the fields is clone size, J gene, V gene, D gene, CDR3 DNA, CDR3 protein. A D gene is named only where the DNA matches it firmly. Only part of the rows carry a size: once, few, many, or a class if the clone is expanded.

. | TRBJ2-3 | TRBV11-1 | . | TGTGCCAGCAGCCCTACTGGAGGGGCCTCAAGAGATACGCAGTATTTT | CASSPTGGASRDTQYF
. | TRBJ2-7 | TRBV29-1 | . | TGCAGCGCCTGGACCCAGGGGGGCTCCTACGAGCAGTACTTC | CSAWTQGGSYEQYF
. | TRBJ1-4 | TRBV20-1 | . | TGCAGTGCTAGAGGAGGTGAAAAACTGTTTTTT | CSARGGEKLFF
. | TRBJ2-2 | TRBV7-3 | TRBD1 | TGTGCCAGCAGCCTCCGGACAGGGGGCAATACCGGGGAGCTGTTTTTT | CASSLRTGGNTGELFF
. | TRBJ2-7 | TRBV7-2 | . | TGTGCCAGCACCCGTTCAGTTGCGGCCTACGAGCAGTACTTC | CASTRSVAAYEQYF
. | TRBJ1-5 | TRBV5-6 | TRBD1 | TGTGCCAGCAGCTTAGCCGCGGGACAGAGGAATCAGCCCCAGCATTTT | CASSLAAGQRNQPQHF
. | TRBJ2-1 | TRBV4-3 | . | TGCGCCAGCAGCCAAGATCGCAGGGTGAGCTCCTACAATGAGCAGTTCTTC | CASSQDRRVSSYNEQFF
. | TRBJ1-4 | TRBV6-5 | . | TGTGCCAGCAGTTCAATGGGGAGGACTAATGAAAAACTGTTTTTT | CASSSMGRTNEKLFF
. | TRBJ2-7 | TRBV29-1 | . | TGCAGCGTTGGGCAGAGGGAAGGGAACGAGCAGTACTTC | CSVGQREGNEQYF
. | TRBJ2-1 | TRBV11-2 | . | TGTGCCAGCAGCTTTAGTCAAAATCGGGGGGCTGAGCAGTTCTTC | CASSFSQNRGAEQFF
. | TRBJ1-2 | TRBV2 | TRBD1 | TGTGCCAGCAAGGTCGACAGGGCTACTTATGGCTACACCTTC | CASKVDRATYGYTF
. | TRBJ2-6 | TRBV6-5 | . | TGTGCCAGCAGAAGCCCCTCTGGGGCCAACGTCCTGACTTTC | CASRSPSGANVLTF
. | TRBJ1-6 | TRBV5-5 | TRBD1 | TGTGCCAGCAGCTTGGCGTCGGGACAGGTTAATTCACCCCTCCACTTT | CASSLASGQVNSPLHF
. | TRBJ1-3 | TRBV19 | . | TGTGCCAGTGGGGGGACCGCGAGCTCTGGAAACACCATATATTTT | CASGGTASSGNTIYF
once | TRBJ2-1 | TRBV12-5 | . | TGTGCTAGTGGTGCCACTAGCAATGAGCAGTTCTTC | CASGATSNEQFF
. | TRBJ2-5 | TRBV6-5 | TRBD2 | TGTGCCAGCAGCCTTAGCGGGGGGGCAGAGACCCAGTACTTC | CASSLSGGAETQYF
. | TRBJ1-1 | TRBV9 | TRBD1 | TGTGCCAGCGGACAGGGGGACACTGAAGCTTTCTTT | CASGQGDTEAFF
. | TRBJ1-1 | TRBV7-9 | . | TGTGCCAGCAGCTTCATGATCGGTAAAAACACTGAAGCTTTCTTT | CASSFMIGKNTEAFF
. | TRBJ2-5 | TRBV7-2 | . | TGTGCCAGCAGCTTAGACCCTCTTAGAACTCAGTACTTC | CASSLDPLRTQYF
. | TRBJ1-1 | TRBV4-2 | . | TGTGCCAGCAGCCAAGAGGTCAATCGGGTCCCTGAAGCTTTCTTT | CASSQEVNRVPEAFF
. | TRBJ1-2 | TRBV5-1 | TRBD1 | TGCGCCAGCAGCCGGACAGGGCTTTCATCAGGTGGCTACACCTTC | CASSRTGLSSGGYTF
. | TRBJ2-7 | TRBV5-6 | . | TGTGCCAGCAGCTTGGAAGACTACGAGCAGTACTTC | CASSLEDYEQYF
. | TRBJ2-6 | TRBV5-6 | . | TGTGCCAGCAGCCAGACCGGGACAAGCTCTGGGGCCAACGTCCTGACTTTC | CASSQTGTSSGANVLTF
. | TRBJ1-1 | TRBV19 | . | TGTGCCAGTAGTATTGATCGGGGGGCAAGTGTTACTGAAGCTTTCTTT | CASSIDRGASVTEAFF
. | TRBJ1-6 | TRBV6-5 | TRBD1 | TGTGCCAGCAGTTCCCTCTACAGGGGTAGCAGTTCACCCCTCCACTTT | CASSSLYRGSSSPLHF
. | TRBJ1-4 | TRBV7-6 | . | TGTGCCAGCAGCTTAGCTATAGCGGGACCCGGAGAAAAACTGTTTTTT | CASSLAIAGPGEKLFF
. | TRBJ2-7 | TRBV11-2 | TRBD1 | TGTGCCAGCAGCCCATCACAGGGGGGTATGCGGGAGCAGTACTTC | CASSPSQGGMREQYF
. | TRBJ2-3 | TRBV5-1 | TRBD2 | TGCGCCAGCAGCTTCACTAGCGGGGGGACGTCCACAGATACGCAGTATTTT | CASSFTSGGTSTDTQYF
. | TRBJ1-1 | TRBV7-2 | TRBD1 | TGTGCCAGCAGCTTAACGAGGGACAGGGAAGGAGCTTTCTTT | CASSLTRDREGAFF
few | TRBJ1-5 | TRBV15 | . | TGTGCCACCAGCAGACCAGGGGGCAATCAGCCCCAGCATTTT | CATSRPGGNQPQHF
. | TRBJ1-2 | TRBV2 | TRBD1 | TGTGCCAGCAGTGCGGGACAGGGGGCTTTCTATGGCTACACCTTC | CASSAGQGAFYGYTF
. | TRBJ1-5 | TRBV6-5 | . | TGTGCCAGCAGTACCGCGGTACGTCAGCCCCAGCATTTT | CASSTAVRQPQHF
. | TRBJ1-1 | TRBV18 | TRBD1 | TGTGCCAGCTCACCAGCGGGACAGGAAAGGACTGAAGCTTTCTTT | CASSPAGQERTEAFF
. | TRBJ2-7 | TRBV5-1 | TRBD2 | TGCGCCAGCAGCTTGGACCCCGGGACTAGCGGCGAGCAGTACTTC | CASSLDPGTSGEQYF
. | TRBJ1-1 | TRBV15 | TRBD1 | TGTGCCACCAGCAGAGATGGGGACAGGGGCACTGAAGCTTTCTTT | CATSRDGDRGTEAFF
. | TRBJ2-3 | TRBV19 | TRBD1 | TGTGCCAGTAGTTCCTACCCGGCGGACAGGGTAACAGATACGCAGTATTTT | CASSSYPADRVTDTQYF
few | TRBJ2-3 | TRBV29-1 | TRBD2 | TGCAGCGTTGGAGGCGGGGGGGCGAATACGCAGTATTTT | CSVGGGGANTQYF
once | TRBJ2-7 | TRBV6-1 | TRBD1 | TGTGCCAGCAGGGTGGTCGGACAGGGGACCTACGAGCAGTACTTC | CASRVVGQGTYEQYF